The clone carrying this TCR beta chain appeared many times. The antigen remains undetermined. Germline loops: CDR1 SGHRS, CDR2 YFSETQ. The CDR3 length is 14 residues. V lost 0 bases and J 7 bases, leaving 11 bases between the germline ends. The data belong to a study of T-cell reconstitution after alpha-beta-depleted transplantation in children. The TCRbeta library was prepared with unique molecular identifiers. Using its own MiXCR run on the PCR reads, TCRdb lists one record per CDR3 protein. Seen here are approximately 650,000 distinct CDR3 sequences, about an eighth observed once, and the top ten hold roughly 0.77%. Study findings and constraints: Newly made T cells mostly supplied T-cell counts and diversity one year after transplant.

This clonotype was sampled from a girl aged 2 to 9 with congenital amegakaryocytic thrombocytopenia, due to receive a stem cell transplant. This chain links TRBV5-1 with TRBJ2-1; D remains ambiguous. The sample consisted of PBMCs, taken before TCRalphabeta/CD19-depleted stem cell transplant. In DNA form, the CDR3 reads TGCGCCAGCAGCTTGGAAGCTTTGGGGAATGAGCAGTTCTTC. Amino acids: CASSLEALGNEQFF.